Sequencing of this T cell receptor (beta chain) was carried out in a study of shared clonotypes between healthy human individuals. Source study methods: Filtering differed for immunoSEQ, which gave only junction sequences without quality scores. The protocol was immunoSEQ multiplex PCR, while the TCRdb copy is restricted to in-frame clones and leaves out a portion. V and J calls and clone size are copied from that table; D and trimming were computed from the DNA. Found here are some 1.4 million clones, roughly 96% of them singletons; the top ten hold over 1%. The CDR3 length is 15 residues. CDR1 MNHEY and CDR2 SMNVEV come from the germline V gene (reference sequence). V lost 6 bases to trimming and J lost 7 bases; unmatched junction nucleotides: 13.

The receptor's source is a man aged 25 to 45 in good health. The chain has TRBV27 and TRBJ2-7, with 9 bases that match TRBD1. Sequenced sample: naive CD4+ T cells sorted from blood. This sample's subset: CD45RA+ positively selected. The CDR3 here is CASRQYRGLGGEQYF. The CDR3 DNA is TGTGCCAGCAGACAATACAGGGGGCTGGGAGGTGAGCAGTACTTC.